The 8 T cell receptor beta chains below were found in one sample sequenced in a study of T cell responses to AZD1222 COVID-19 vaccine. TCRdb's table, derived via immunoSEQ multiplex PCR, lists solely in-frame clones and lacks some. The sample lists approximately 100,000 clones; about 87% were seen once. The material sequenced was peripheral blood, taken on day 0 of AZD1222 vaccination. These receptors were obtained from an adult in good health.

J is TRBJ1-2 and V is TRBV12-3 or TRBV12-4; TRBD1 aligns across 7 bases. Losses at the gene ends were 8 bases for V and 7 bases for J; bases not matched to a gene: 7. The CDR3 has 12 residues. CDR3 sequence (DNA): TGTGCCAGCGGTACAGGGGAGGGTGGCTACACCTTC. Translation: CASGTGEGGYTF.

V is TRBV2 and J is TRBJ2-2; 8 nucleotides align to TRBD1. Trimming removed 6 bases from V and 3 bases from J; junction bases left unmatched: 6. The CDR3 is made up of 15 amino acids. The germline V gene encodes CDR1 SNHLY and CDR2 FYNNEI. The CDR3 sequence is CASSRTGRHTGELFF. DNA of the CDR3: TGTGCCAGCAGCAGGACAGGGAGGCACACCGGGGAGCTGTTTTTT.

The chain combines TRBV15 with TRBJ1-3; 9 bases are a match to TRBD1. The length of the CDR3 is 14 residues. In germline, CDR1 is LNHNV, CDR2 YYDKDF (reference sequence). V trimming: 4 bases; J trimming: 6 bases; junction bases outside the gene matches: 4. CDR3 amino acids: CATSTGQGINTIYF. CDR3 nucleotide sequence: TGTGCCACCAGCACAGGACAGGGGATAAACACCATATATTTT.

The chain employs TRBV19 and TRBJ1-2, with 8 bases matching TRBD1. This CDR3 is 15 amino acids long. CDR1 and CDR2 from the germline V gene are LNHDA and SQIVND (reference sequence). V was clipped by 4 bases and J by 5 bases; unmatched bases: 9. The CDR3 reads CASSTSGGLWYGYTF. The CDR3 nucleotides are TGTGCCAGTAGTACGTCAGGGGGCTTATGGTATGGCTACACCTTC.

CDR3 coding DNA: TGTGCCAGCAGTTCCCAAGGGGTTCGTACCATCCAGTACTTC. Translation gives CASSSQGVRTIQYF. The V call is TRBV28, the J call TRBJ2-7; possibly TRBD1 for D (5 bases). Trimming removed 4 bases from V and 10 bases from J, with 20 bases in between. The CDR3 length is 14 residues. From germline, CDR1 is MDHEN and CDR2 SYDVKM. Looking up the rest from reference TRBV28 and TRBJ2-7 gives the full variable domain: DVKVTQSSRYLVKRTGEKVFLECVQDMDHENMFWYRQDPGLGLRLIYFSYDVKMKEKGDIPEGYSVSREKKERFSLILESASTNQTSMYLCASSSQGVRTIQYFGPGTRLTVT.

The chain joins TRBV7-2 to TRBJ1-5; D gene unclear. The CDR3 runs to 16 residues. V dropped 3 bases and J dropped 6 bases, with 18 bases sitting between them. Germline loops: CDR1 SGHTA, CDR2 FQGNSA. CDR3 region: CASSFSGRTISQPQHF. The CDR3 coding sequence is TGTGCCAGCAGCTTTTCCGGCCGTACAATAAGTCAGCCCCAGCATTTT.

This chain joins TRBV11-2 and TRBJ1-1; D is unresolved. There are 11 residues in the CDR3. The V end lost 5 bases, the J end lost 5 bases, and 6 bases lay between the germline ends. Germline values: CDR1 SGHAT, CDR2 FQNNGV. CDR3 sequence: CASSPGTEAFF. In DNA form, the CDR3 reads TGTGCCAGCAGCCCTGGGACTGAAGCTTTCTTT.

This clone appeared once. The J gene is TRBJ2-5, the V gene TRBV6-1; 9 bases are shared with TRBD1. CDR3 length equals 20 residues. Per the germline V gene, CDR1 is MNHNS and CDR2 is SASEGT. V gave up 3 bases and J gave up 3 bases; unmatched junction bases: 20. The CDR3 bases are TGTGCCAGCAGTGACCCGGGACAGGGTTTTGGGTTGAATTCCGAAGAGACCCAGTACTTC. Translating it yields CASSDPGQGFGLNSEETQYF.